The text below deals with one T cell receptor (beta chain). Its specificity is unknown. This sample stems from a study of response to subunit inactivated influenza vaccine. Study-level points and caveats: Researchers suggested that each seasonal influenza vaccination recruits few new T cells.

TCRdb used MiXCR to reprocess the RT-PCR reads, holding one entry per CDR3 protein. This table has 400,000 to 650,000 distinct CDR3 sequences, around 7.9% appearing once. Germline CDR1 and CDR2: KGHSH and LQKENI. The CDR3 sequence is 14 residues long. Deletions cut 0 bases from V and 2 bases from J, with 6 bases between. V gene TRBV18 combines with J gene TRBJ2-3; D gene unclear. The TCR was taken from a man aged 45-69 years who received an inactivated influenza vaccine. Material: PBMCs from blood, obtained less than 30 months after vaccination. The CDR3 DNA sequence: TGTGCCAGCTCACCACCTAGACCCACAGATACGCAGTATTTT. Its protein product is CASSPPRPTDTQYF.